The sequence of this T cell receptor (beta chain) was determined in a study of cytomegalovirus exposure and HLA in healthy donors. Study results and caveats: After further analysis at a later stage, 16,951 TCR beta sequences were associated with HLA alleles at 0.05 false discovery rate. An Asian-associated ancestry cluster reportedly showed fewer N-insertions than the approximately 690-donor mean in a later analysis.

The PCR was carried out with 60 Vbeta primers and 13 Jbeta primers. Sequenced by immunoSEQ multiplex PCR; TCRdb stores in-frame clones only, minus some. This repertoire shows 100,000 to 150,000 clones, about three quarters found once; its top ten account for roughly 1.9%. This clone was seen only once. As yet, its antigen is unknown. In germline, CDR1 is SGDLS, CDR2 YYNGEE. V lost 6 bases, J lost 3 bases, and 10 bases lay in between. The CDR3 is 13 residues long. The chain combines TRBV9 with TRBJ2-1; D ambiguous. This receptor was identified in a middle-aged woman in good health and CMV-seronegative. Material for sequencing was PBMCs. CDR3 loop: CASTGGGYNEQFF. The CDR3 DNA follows: TGTGCCAGCACCGGCGGTGGCTACAATGAGCAGTTCTTC.